One and the same sample provided the 23 T cell receptor beta chains below, sequenced in a study of CD8 T cells in ankylosing spondylitis. Study conclusions and caveats: A TCR beta motif of under ten highly homologous variants appeared characteristic of ankylosing spondylitis blood.

The antigens of these receptors remain unknown. One entry per CDR3 protein results from TCRdb running MiXCR on the 5' RACE reads. The sample has just under 550,000 distinct CDR3 sequences, about 12% seen once. The sample taken for sequencing was blood, either unsorted or a sorted T cell fraction (not recorded which). Every receptor here comes from a male donor with ankylosing spondylitis.

The rearrangement links TRBV7-9 to TRBJ2-1; TRBD1 or TRBD2 may be the D gene (5 bases each). CDR1 and CDR2 from the germline V gene are SEHNR and FQNEAQ (reference sequence). The CDR3 consists of 15 residues. The V and J ends lost 1 base and 10 bases respectively, with 17 bases between them. For the CDR3, the DNA is TGTGCCAGCAGCTTAGTAGGGACGGGGCATAAGGAGCAGTTCTTC. It yields the protein CASSLVGTGHKEQFF.

This clonotype was seen only a few times. This rearrangement joins TRBV29-1 to TRBJ2-7; D is ambiguous. Germline CDR1 is SQVTM and CDR2 is ANQGSEA. The germline V and J ends were trimmed by 7 bases and 2 bases, with 18 bases remaining between them. The CDR3 spans 14 residues. The CDR3 DNA reads TGCAGCGCTGCGATGGTTTCTAGAACCTACGAGCAGTACTTC. Protein product: CSAAMVSRTYEQYF.

The chain's CDR3 is CSARDRRGYTEAFF. In nucleotides, the CDR3 is TGCAGTGCTAGAGATAGGAGGGGTTACACTGAAGCTTTCTTT. The chain is built from TRBV20-1 and TRBJ1-1, with D perhaps TRBD1 (5 bases). The germline V gene has CDR1 DFQATT and CDR2 SNEGSKA (reference sequence). The CDR3 has 14 residues. Trimming pared 0 bases from V and 3 bases from J, leaving 11 bases between.

This rearrangement joins TRBV20-1 to TRBJ2-1; 11 positions agree with TRBD2. Per the germline V gene, CDR1 is DFQATT and CDR2 is SNEGSKA (reference sequence). This CDR3 region has 14 residues. V lost 6 bases to trimming and J lost 7 bases; unmatched junction nucleotides: 8. In nucleotides, the CDR3 is TGCAGTGCCGTTCTAGCGGGAGGAGGTAATGAGCAGTTCTTC. Translation gives CSAVLAGGGNEQFF.

This chain connects TRBV10-3 to TRBJ1-2; D possibly corresponds to TRBD1 (6 bases). The germline V gene encodes CDR1 ENHRY and CDR2 SYGVKD. With 4 bases removed from V and 7 bases from J, the gap between germline ends came to 16 bases. The CDR3 is 14 amino acids. The CDR3 region is CAISGDIRLTGYTF. The CDR3 DNA follows: TGTGCCATCAGTGGGGACATTCGCCTGACTGGCTACACCTTC.

The chain is built from TRBV7-9 and TRBJ2-3; possibly TRBD1 for D (5 bases). Germline lookup yields CDR1 SEHNR and CDR2 FQNEAQ (reference sequence). Trimming cost V 11 bases and J 2 bases, with 20 bases left between them. The length of the CDR3 is 15 residues. The CDR3 here is CAGRGAVGLTDTQYF. Written as DNA, the CDR3 is TGTGCCGGACGTGGGGCCGTGGGTCTCACAGATACGCAGTATTTT.

The CDR3 DNA reads as TGTGCCAGCAGCCAAGATCCCCGTCGAGGGGAAACTGAAGCTTTCTTT. Amino acid sequence: CASSQDPRRGETEAFF. The chain couples TRBV4-2 to TRBJ1-1; D might be TRBD1 (5 bases). Germline assignment: CDR1 LGHNA and CDR2 YNFKEQ. V was clipped by 0 bases and J by 5 bases, with 16 bases between them. This CDR3 is built from 16 residues.

V gene TRBV28 combines with J gene TRBJ1-3, with D possibly being TRBD1 (6 bases). Trimming left V 5 bases short and J 3 bases short, with 17 bases between. The CDR3 runs to 16 residues. Germline V gene lookup returns CDR1 MDHEN and CDR2 SYDVKM. DNA for the CDR3: TGTGCCAGCAGTCCCTGGGACACTCAAGGTGGAAACACCATATATTTT. Its translation is CASSPWDTQGGNTIYF.

The chain is built from TRBV11-2 and TRBJ2-1; D uncertain. The germline gives CDR1 SGHAT, CDR2 FQNNGV. V was pared by 4 bases and J by 9 bases, with 16 bases between. The CDR3 runs 14 residues. The CDR3 sequence is CASSSLTSYLEQFF. The CDR3, as DNA: TGTGCCAGCAGCTCCCTTACCAGCTACCTTGAGCAGTTCTTC.

In this sample, this clonotype turned up a few times. The chain is built from TRBV7-2 and TRBJ1-6; no reliable D call. V was pared by 0 bases and J by 7 bases, with 10 bases between. From germline, CDR1 is SGHTA and CDR2 FQGNSA. This CDR3 comprises 15 residues. In nucleotides, the CDR3 is TGTGCCAGCAGCTTAGCCATGGGGTTGAATTCACCCCTCCACTTT. Protein sequence: CASSLAMGLNSPLHF.

The chain is built from TRBV27 and TRBJ1-4, with 7 bases lining up with TRBD1. The germline V gene encodes CDR1 MNHEY and CDR2 SMNVEV (reference sequence). The V segment lost 5 bases and the J segment 7 bases; nucleotides outside the gene matches: 16. This CDR3 spans 17 amino acids. CDR3 in amino acids: CASSLGRPTGIGEKLFF. The CDR3 nucleotides read TGTGCCAGCAGTCTCGGAAGGCCGACAGGGATAGGTGAAAAACTGTTTTTT.

This clonotype was observed a handful of times. The V gene is TRBV30, the J gene TRBJ2-7; D tentatively fits TRBD1 or TRBD2 (5 bases each). Germline V gene lookup returns CDR1 GTSNPN and CDR2 SVGIG (reference sequence). With 3 bases removed from V and 4 bases from J, the gap between germline ends came to 10 bases. CDR3 length: 12 amino acids. The CDR3 loop is CAWSQGPYEQYV. CDR3 in DNA: TGTGCCTGGAGCCAGGGACCATACGAGCAGTACGTC.

This clonotype was recorded many times. The V call is TRBV12-3 or TRBV12-4, the J call TRBJ1-2; TRBD1 agrees at 7 bases. After removal of 7 bases from V and 8 bases from J, the junction contained 4 bases not matched to a gene. CDR3 size: 11 residues. The CDR3 region is CASNTGAGYTF. CDR3 coding DNA: TGTGCCAGCAACACAGGGGCCGGCTACACCTTC.

This clonotype was counted a few times. The chain is built from TRBV15 and TRBJ1-1; D remains unclear. The CDR3 runs to 14 residues. Germline assignment: CDR1 LNHNV and CDR2 YYDKDF (reference sequence). The V end was cut by 0 bases, the J end by 1 base, with 6 bases between. This CDR3 reads CATSREWGNTEAFF. The CDR3 coding sequence is TGTGCCACCAGCAGAGAGTGGGGGAACACTGAAGCTTTCTTT.

The sample holds a few counts of this clonotype. The genes are TRBV6-1 and TRBJ2-7; no clear D gene. The CDR3 is 11 residues long. Trimming cost V 7 bases and J 4 bases, with 8 bases left between them. Per germline, CDR1 MNHNS and CDR2 SASEGT. For the CDR3, the DNA is TGTGCCAGCACTAGAGCTTACGAGCAGTACTTC. The encoded protein is CASTRAYEQYF.

The V call is TRBV12-3 or TRBV12-4, the J call TRBJ1-2, with a weak D call TRBD1 (5 bases). This CDR3 has 15 amino acids. The V and J ends lost 5 bases and 8 bases respectively, with 21 bases between them. Here the CDR3 reads CASSPNLGGFGGYTF. Written as DNA, the CDR3 is TGTGCCAGCAGTCCAAACCTGGGGGGTTTTGGGGGCTACACCTTC.

The chain couples TRBV13 to TRBJ2-3; perhaps TRBD2 as D (6 bases). The ends were cut back, 4 bases at V and 2 bases at J, with 16 bases in the middle. The CDR3 spans 16 residues. The V gene's germline CDR1 is PRHDT and CDR2 FYEKMQ (reference sequence). The CDR3 sequence: CASSWMEGRATDTQYF. The CDR3 coding sequence is TGTGCCAGCAGCTGGATGGAGGGGCGAGCCACAGATACGCAGTATTTT.

This clonotype was detected only a few times. J is TRBJ1-2 and V is TRBV4-1, with D possibly matching TRBD1 (5 bases). This CDR3 contains 15 residues. CDR1 is MGHRA, CDR2 YSYEKL, per germline. Trimming removed 3 bases at V and 4 bases at J, with 15 bases between. CDR3: CASSHQGTQRYGYTF. Here the CDR3 DNA reads TGCGCCAGCAGCCACCAGGGCACCCAACGCTATGGCTACACCTTC.

The genes are TRBV2 and TRBJ2-3; D ambiguous. This CDR3 is built from 14 residues. Germline CDR1 and CDR2: SNHLY and FYNNEI. V was shortened by 7 bases and J by 1 base, with 12 bases between the two germline ends. CDR3 nucleotides: TGTGCCAGCACCCGTTTGCCAGGCACAGATACGCAGTATTTT. Translating gives CASTRLPGTDTQYF.

A note on this clonotype: Compared with germline, one end of the junction differs, possibly owing to a read error. Here the CDR3 DNA reads TGCAGTGCCAGAGGGGGGAGGGACTCCTACGAGCAGTACTTC. Protein sequence: CSARGGRDSYEQYF. V is TRBV20-1 and J is TRBJ2-7; D possibly corresponds to TRBD2 (7 bases). Germline values: CDR1 DFQATT, CDR2 SNEGSKA (reference sequence). This CDR3 comprises 14 residues.

This clonotype was counted only a few times. The chain has TRBV4-2 and TRBJ2-1; D unclear. This CDR3 has 16 amino acids. Germline lookup yields CDR1 LGHNA and CDR2 YNFKEQ. The V end was cut by 2 bases, the J end by 5 bases, with 16 bases between. CDR3 in amino acids: CASSQKAQASDNEQFF. The DNA for the CDR3 is TGTGCCAGCAGCCAAAAGGCCCAGGCCAGCGACAATGAGCAGTTCTTC.

This clonotype was seen a few times. The V gene is TRBV11-1, the J gene TRBJ2-7; D tentatively fits TRBD1 or TRBD2 (5 bases each). Germline loops: CDR1 SGHAT, CDR2 FQDESV (reference sequence). There are 13 residues in the CDR3. V gave up 2 bases and J gave up 3 bases, with 8 bases separating them. The CDR3 nucleotides are TGTGCCAGCAGCTTACCGGGGCGCTACGAGCAGTACTTC. It is translated as CASSLPGRYEQYF.

The chain recombines TRBV20-1 with TRBJ2-7, with D tentatively TRBD2 (5 bases). This CDR3 has 14 residues. Trimming left V 1 base short and J 2 bases short, with 12 bases between. CDR1 is DFQATT, CDR2 SNEGSKA, per germline (reference sequence). CDR3 region: CSARVGGQAYEQYF. CDR3 sequence (DNA): TGCAGTGCTAGAGTGGGCGGGCAAGCCTACGAGCAGTACTTC.